This T cell receptor (beta chain) emerged from a study of T cell repertoires in aging, cancer and after chemotherapy. General observations from the study: Age-matched healthy donors had significantly more diverse, less clonal blood TCR repertoires than untreated cancer patients. These repertoire data do not allow conclusions about immunological memory after chemotherapy.

This clonotype has more than one count but fewer than ten. The antigen remains undetermined. CDR3 length equals 14 residues. V gave up 4 bases and J gave up 3 bases; unmatched junction bases: 6. Germline CDR1 SEHNR, CDR2 FQNEAQ (reference sequence). Rearranged V-D-J TRB sequences were amplified with a mixed TRB-A/B primer pool. In TCRdb, the multiplex PCR reads were re-called with MiXCR into one record per CDR3 protein. The sample has around 1,200 distinct CDR3 sequences, more than 25% seen once. The template was genomic DNA from peripheral blood, not RNA. V gene TRBV7-9 combines with J gene TRBJ2-7, with 7 bases identical to TRBD1. Sequencing input: blood. This sequence originates from a human donor with a solid tumor. For the CDR3, the DNA is TGTGCCAGCAGCTCATACAGGGGTCGCTACGAGCAGTACTTC. Translating it yields CASSSYRGRYEQYF.